One T cell receptor beta chain is described in this entry. The junction departs from the called germline gene at one end, perhaps through a read error. The data are from a study of kidney transplant recipient with SARS-CoV-2 infection. TCRdb independently ran MiXCR on the reads; one entry per CDR3 protein. The top ten clones hold less than 8.5% of a sample with 200,000 to 300,000 distinct CDR3 sequences, more than 25% of them seen once. Per the germline V gene, CDR1 is SGHTS and CDR2 is YDEGEE. The CDR3 is 12 amino acids. This sample comprised a blood sample, obtained at baseline and between days 110 and 120 from a kidney transplant recipient. This receptor was obtained from a male patient between 25 and 39 years old who had COVID-19 and was a kidney transplant recipient. Some T cells may be transferred from the graft donor. The chain has TRBV5-8 and TRBJ1-2; no reliable D call. Written as DNA, the CDR3 is TGTGCCTGCAGCTTCCGGCCAGCTGGCTACACCTTC. Protein sequence: CACSFRPAGYTF.